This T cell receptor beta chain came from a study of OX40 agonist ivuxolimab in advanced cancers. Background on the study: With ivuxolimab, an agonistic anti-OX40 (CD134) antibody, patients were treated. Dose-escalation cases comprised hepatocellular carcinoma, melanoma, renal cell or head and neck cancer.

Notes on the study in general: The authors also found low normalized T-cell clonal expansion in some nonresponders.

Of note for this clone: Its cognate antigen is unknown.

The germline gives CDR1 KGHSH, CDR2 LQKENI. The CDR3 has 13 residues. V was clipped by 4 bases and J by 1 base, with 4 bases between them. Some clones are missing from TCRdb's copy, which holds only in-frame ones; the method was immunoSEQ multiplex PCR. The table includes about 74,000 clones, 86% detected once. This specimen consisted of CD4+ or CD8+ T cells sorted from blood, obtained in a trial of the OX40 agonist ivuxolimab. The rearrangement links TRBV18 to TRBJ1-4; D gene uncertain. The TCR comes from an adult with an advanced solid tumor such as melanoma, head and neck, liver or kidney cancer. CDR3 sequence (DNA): TGTGCCAGCTCACGGGGAACTAATGAAAAACTGTTTTTT. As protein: CASSRGTNEKLFF.